Shown below are 6 T cell receptor beta chains from a single sample sequenced in a study of T cells in Graves' hyperthyroidism and ophthalmopathy. Amplification of TCR beta CDR3 regions was performed using RNA transcripts as template. A set of HTBI primers served as the primers for a first-round RT-PCR of the TCR CDR3. MiXCR, applied by TCRdb to the multiplex PCR reads, yields one record per CDR3 protein. The data contain around 450,000 distinct CDR3 sequences, 15% to 19% of them seen just once; the ten biggest clones take up roughly 8%. Sequencing used blood. Source of these receptors: a woman aged 18-35 years with Graves' hyperthyroidism.

This chain uses TRBV24-1 with TRBJ2-1; TRBD2 matches at 12 bases. CDR3 length: 14 amino acids. V gave up 7 bases and J gave up 6 bases; unmatched junction bases: 3. Germline assignment: CDR1 KGHDR and CDR2 SFDVKD. The CDR3, as DNA: TGTGCCACCAGGACTAGCGGGAGCATCAATGAGCAGTTCTTC. It yields the protein CATRTSGSINEQFF.

This clonotype was counted ten times or more. This chain joins TRBV5-1 and TRBJ2-3, with D possibly being TRBD2 (6 bases). The V end was cut by 0 bases, the J end by 3 bases, with 14 bases between. Germline loops: CDR1 SGHRS, CDR2 YFSETQ. The CDR3 loop spans 16 amino acids. CDR3 nucleotides: TGCGCCAGCAGCTTGGGGTTGGGAGGTGGTACAGATACGCAGTATTTT. Translated: CASSLGLGGGTDTQYF. Combining the CDR3 with reference TRBV5-1 and TRBJ2-3 gives the whole variable domain KAGVTQTPRYLIKTRGQQVTLSCSPISGHRSVSWYQQTPGQGLQFLFEYFSETQRNKGNFPGRFSGRQFSNSRSEMNVSTLELGDSALYLCASSLGLGGGTDTQYFGPGTRLTVL.

The table lists this clonotype with many counts. The CDR3, as DNA: TGTGCCAGCAGTTCCACGGGAGCGCCGGGAACCTACGAGCAGTACTTC. This encodes CASSSTGAPGTYEQYF. The rearrangement joins TRBV27 to TRBJ2-7; possibly TRBD2 for D (6 bases). This CDR3 has 16 amino acids. V dropped 4 bases and J dropped 2 bases, with 18 bases sitting between them. CDR1 and CDR2 (germline): MNHEY, SMNVEV (reference sequence).

The table lists this clonotype with many counts. V is TRBV12-3 or TRBV12-4 and J is TRBJ2-3; maybe TRBD2 (6 bases). The CDR3 has 14 amino acids. Between the trimmed V and J ends, which lost 5 bases and 2 bases, there was a span of 11 bases. CDR3 sequence (DNA): TGTGCCAGCAGTGTTAGCGGAATCACAGATACGCAGTATTTT. Residues: CASSVSGITDTQYF.

This clonotype was seen ten or more times. V and J are TRBV19 and TRBJ1-1; possible D gene TRBD1, 6 bases. The V end was cut by 1 base, the J end by 2 bases, with 14 bases between. This CDR3 has 16 residues. Germline lookup yields CDR1 LNHDA and CDR2 SQIVND (reference sequence). The CDR3 sequence: CASSIAARQVNTEAFF. CDR3 nucleotide sequence: TGTGCCAGTAGTATAGCGGCGAGACAGGTAAACACTGAAGCTTTCTTT.

This clonotype was seen ten or more times. This chain links TRBV11-1 with TRBJ2-1; 7 bases are a match to TRBD1. Germline CDR1 and CDR2: SGHAT and FQDESV (reference sequence). CDR3 length equals 15 residues. V gave up 0 bases and J gave up 4 bases; unmatched junction bases: 3. DNA for the CDR3: TGTGCCAGCAGCTTAGCAGGGGACAGATACAATGAGCAGTTCTTC. Protein sequence: CASSLAGDRYNEQFF.